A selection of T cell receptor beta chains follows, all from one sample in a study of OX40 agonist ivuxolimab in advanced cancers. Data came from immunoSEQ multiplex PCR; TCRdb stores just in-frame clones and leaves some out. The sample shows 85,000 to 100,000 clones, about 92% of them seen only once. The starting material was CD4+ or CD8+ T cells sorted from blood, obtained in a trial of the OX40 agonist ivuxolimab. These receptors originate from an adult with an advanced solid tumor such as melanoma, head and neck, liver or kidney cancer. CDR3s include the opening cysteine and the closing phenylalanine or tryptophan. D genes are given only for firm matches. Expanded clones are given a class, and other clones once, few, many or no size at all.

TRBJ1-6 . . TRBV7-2 CASSLAWVPLHF TGTGCCAGCAGCTTAGCGTGGGTCCCCCTCCACTTT
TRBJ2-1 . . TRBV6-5 CASSRSRAVNEQFF TGTGCCAGCAGCCGGTCCAGGGCGGTCAATGAGCAGTTCTTC
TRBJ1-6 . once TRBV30 CAWSVKGSNNSPLHF TGTGCCTGGAGTGTAAAAGGTTCGAATAATTCACCCCTCCACTTT
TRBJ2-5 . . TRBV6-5 CASSLYGRMEQETQYF TGTGCCAGCAGTTTGTACGGACGTATGGAACAAGAGACCCAGTACTTC
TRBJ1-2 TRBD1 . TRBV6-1 CASSERSVSRDRAGYTF TGTGCCAGCAGTGAAAGGTCCGTATCCCGGGACAGGGCTGGCTACACCTTC
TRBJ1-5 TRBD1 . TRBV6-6 CASSPGQGVQPQHF TGTGCCAGCAGCCCTGGACAGGGAGTACAGCCCCAGCATTTT
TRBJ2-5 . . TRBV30 CAWSPNRQETQYF TGTGCCTGGAGTCCAAACCGTCAAGAGACCCAGTACTTC
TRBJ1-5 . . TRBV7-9 CASSLDFQPQHF TGTGCCAGCAGCTTAGATTTTCAGCCCCAGCATTTT
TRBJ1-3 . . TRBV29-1 CSTIMGNTIYF TGCAGCACGATAATGGGAAACACCATATATTTT
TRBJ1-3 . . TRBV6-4 CASRLTAPSGNTIYF TGTGCCAGCAGGTTGACCGCTCCTTCTGGAAACACCATATATTTT
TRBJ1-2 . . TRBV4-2 CASSLHRARGNGYTF TGTGCCAGCAGCCTCCACAGGGCAAGGGGGAATGGCTACACCTTC
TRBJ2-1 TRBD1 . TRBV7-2 CASSKDDRALYNEQFF TGTGCCAGCAGCAAAGACGACAGGGCCCTCTACAATGAGCAGTTCTTC
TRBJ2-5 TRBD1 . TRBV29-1 CSVEDRTRQGGGTQYF TGCAGCGTTGAAGATCGAACGCGACAGGGCGGTGGGACCCAGTACTTC
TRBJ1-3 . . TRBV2 CASSGGILRTIYF TGTGCCAGCAGTGGGGGGATATTGAGGACCATATATTTT
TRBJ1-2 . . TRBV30 CAWSVQINYGYTF TGTGCCTGGAGTGTACAGATTAACTATGGCTACACCTTC
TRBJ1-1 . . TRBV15 CATSRGAESNTEAFF TGTGCCACCAGCAGAGGGGCAGAGTCAAACACTGAAGCTTTCTTT